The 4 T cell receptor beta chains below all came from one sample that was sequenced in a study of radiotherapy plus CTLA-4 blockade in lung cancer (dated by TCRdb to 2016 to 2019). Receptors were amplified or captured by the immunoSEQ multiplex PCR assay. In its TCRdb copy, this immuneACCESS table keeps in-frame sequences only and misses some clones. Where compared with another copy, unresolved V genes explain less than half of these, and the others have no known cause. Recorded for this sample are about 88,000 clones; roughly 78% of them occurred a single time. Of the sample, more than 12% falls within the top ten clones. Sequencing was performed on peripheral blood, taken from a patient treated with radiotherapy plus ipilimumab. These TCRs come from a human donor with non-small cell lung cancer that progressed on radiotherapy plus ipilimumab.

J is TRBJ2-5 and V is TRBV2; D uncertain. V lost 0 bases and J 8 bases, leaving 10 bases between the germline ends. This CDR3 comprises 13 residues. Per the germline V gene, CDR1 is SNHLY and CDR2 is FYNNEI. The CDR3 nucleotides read TGTGCCAGCAGTGAAGCGGCCGGATCAACCCAGTACTTC. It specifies CASSEAAGSTQYF.

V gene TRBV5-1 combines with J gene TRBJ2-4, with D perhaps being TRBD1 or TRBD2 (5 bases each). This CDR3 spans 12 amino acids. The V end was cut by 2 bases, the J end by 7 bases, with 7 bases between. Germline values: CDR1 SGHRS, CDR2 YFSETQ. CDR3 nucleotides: TGCGCCAGCAGCTTTGAGGGGAACATTCAGTACTTC. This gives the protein CASSFEGNIQYF.

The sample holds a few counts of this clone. DNA for the CDR3: TGTGCCAGCAGTTACCTCCAGACGATCGGTGGCTACACCTTC. Translated, it gives CASSYLQTIGGYTF. The chain has TRBV6-6 and TRBJ1-2, with no clear D. Per germline, CDR1 MNHNY and CDR2 SVGAGI (reference sequence). The CDR3 contains 14 residues. V was trimmed by 2 bases and J by 7 bases, leaving 14 bases between them.

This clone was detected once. The CDR3 DNA sequence: TGCAGTGCGGGAATTCACGAGCAGTACTTC. This codes for CSAGIHEQYF. The V call is TRBV20-1, the J call TRBJ2-7; D gene unclear. CDR3 length: 10 residues. V lost 6 bases and J 5 bases, leaving 8 bases between the germline ends. Per germline, CDR1 DFQATT and CDR2 SNEGSKA (reference sequence).